This entry describes one TCR beta chain. The CDR3 runs 15 residues. CDR1 is MDHEN, CDR2 SYDVKM, per germline. V gave up 3 bases and J gave up 0 bases, with 10 bases separating them. TCRdb's copy holds only in-frame clones and misses some; the assay was immunoSEQ multiplex PCR. The sample lists around 85,000 clones; 70% to 90% were seen once. This sample was included in a study of control samples from healthy donors and cancer patients. The source is an older woman in good health. Sequenced sample: blood. This chain links TRBV28 with TRBJ2-3, with D perhaps matching TRBD1 (6 bases). The CDR3 nucleotides read TGTGCCAGCAGTTTGGGGACATATAGCACAGATACGCAGTATTTT. It encodes CASSLGTYSTDTQYF. Supplemented by reference TRBV28 and TRBJ2-3, the full variable domain reads DVKVTQSSRYLVKRTGEKVFLECVQDMDHENMFWYRQDPGLGLRLIYFSYDVKMKEKGDIPEGYSVSREKKERFSLILESASTNQTSMYLCASSLGTYSTDTQYFGPGTRLTVL.